This TCR beta chain is drawn from a study of CD8 T cells in Susac syndrome. TCR beta from blood CD8+ and CD4+ T cells was sequenced. CD8+ and CD4+ T cells were negatively isolated; TEMRA cells were FACS-enriched. Per the germline V gene, CDR1 is MNHEY and CDR2 is SVGAGI. V was clipped by 9 bases and J by 0 bases; unmatched bases: 7. The CDR3 has 14 residues. With random hexamers, roughly 0.45 to 1 ug RNA was reverse transcribed. The immunoSEQ assay covered 54 Vbeta and 13 Jbeta segments for CDR3. TCRdb used MiXCR to reprocess the immunoSEQ multiplex PCR reads, holding one entry per CDR3 protein. The table lists about 430,000 distinct CDR3 sequences, around 83% of them singletons. This clonotype showed up just a few times.

This clonotype was sampled from a human donor with multiple sclerosis. Sequenced input: CD8+ T cells from PBMCs. This chain links TRBV6-5 with TRBJ1-1; TRBD1 agrees at 7 bases. The CDR3 bases are TGTGCCAGTAGTCTACAGGGGCTGAACACTGAAGCTTTCTTT. This encodes CASSLQGLNTEAFF.